Listed below are T cell receptor beta chains from one sample, sequenced in a study of spatial heterogeneity in lung cancer. TCRdb called the 5' RACE reads again in MiXCR, with one record for every CDR3 protein. The profile shows some 110,000 distinct CDR3 sequences, over 9% of them singletons. Source: PBMCs, taken at follow-up. All receptors come from a male donor with early-stage non-small cell lung cancer. The CDR3 runs from the conserved cysteine through the conserved F or W. A D gene is named only where the DNA matches it firmly. Not every row has a clone size; where given, it reads once, few, many or a size class.

V	D	size	J	CDR3	DNA
TRBV10-3	-	-	TRBJ2-2	CAISESKDTGELFF	TGTGCCATCAGTGAGTCGAAGGACACCGGGGAGCTGTTTTTT
TRBV11-2	-	many	TRBJ1-1	CASSLDQKNTEAFF	TGTGCCAGCAGCTTAGATCAGAAGAACACTGAAGCTTTCTTT
TRBV27	-	-	TRBJ2-7	CASSKQGANSYEQYF	TGTGCCAGCAGTAAACAGGGAGCCAACTCCTACGAGCAGTACTTC
TRBV4-1	-	few	TRBJ2-1	CASSQVWASYNEQFF	TGCGCCAGCAGCCAAGTCTGGGCCTCCTACAATGAGCAGTTCTTC
TRBV11-2	-	many	TRBJ1-6	CASSLAINSPLHF	TGTGCCAGCAGCTTAGCTATTAATTCACCCCTCCACTTT
TRBV7-2	TRBD1	many	TRBJ1-1	CASSFSQGATEAFF	TGTGCCAGCAGCTTTAGTCAGGGGGCCACTGAAGCTTTCTTT
TRBV12-3/TRBV12-4	-	-	TRBJ1-6	CASSSQNPTPLHF	TGTGCCAGCAGTTCTCAAAACCCCACCCCCCTCCACTTT
TRBV4-3	-	-	TRBJ2-3	CASSQELEDTQYF	TGCGCCAGCAGCCAAGAATTGGAAGATACGCAGTATTTT
TRBV6-5	-	few	TRBJ1-1	CASSYDRDRVRAFF	TGTGCCAGCAGTTACGACCGTGACAGAGTTCGTGCTTTCTTT
TRBV7-9	-	few	TRBJ2-3	CASSQDLTDTQYF	TGTGCCAGCAGCCAGGACCTCACAGATACGCAGTATTTT
TRBV2	TRBD2	few	TRBJ2-1	CASRSGGAYNEQFF	TGTGCCAGCAGGAGCGGGGGGGCCTACAATGAGCAGTTCTTC
TRBV3-1	TRBD1	many	TRBJ1-2	CASSHSGTGQNYGYTF	TGTGCCAGCAGCCACTCAGGGACAGGGCAAAACTATGGCTACACCTTC
TRBV9	TRBD2	few	TRBJ2-3	CASSPGLAGMRTDTQYF	TGTGCCAGCAGCCCGGGACTAGCGGGGATGAGAACAGATACGCAGTATTTT
TRBV28	-	medium-sized	TRBJ1-6	CASSLTGRNSYNSPLHF	TGTGCCAGCAGTCTTACAGGGCGAAACTCCTATAATTCACCCCTCCACTTT
TRBV10-3	TRBD1	-	TRBJ1-6	CAIRGDRGRIANSPLHF	TGTGCCATCAGGGGGGACAGGGGACGAATCGCCAATTCACCCCTCCACTTT
TRBV6-1	-	many	TRBJ1-2	CASDGRTAGSSAKEGYTF	TGTGCCAGCGACGGGCGTACCGCGGGAAGCTCAGCCAAAGAGGGCTACACCTTC
TRBV28	TRBD2	many	TRBJ2-5	CASMGGGSETQYF	TGTGCCAGCATGGGCGGGGGGAGTGAGACCCAGTACTTC
TRBV7-6	-	-	TRBJ2-1	CASSLGRKGKRVDNEQFF	TGTGCCAGCAGCTTAGGCCGCAAGGGCAAGAGGGTTGACAATGAGCAGTTCTTC
TRBV7-8	-	-	TRBJ1-1	CASSAHQGREAFF	TGTGCCAGCAGCGCTCATCAGGGGCGCGAAGCTTTCTTT
TRBV2	-	-	TRBJ2-2	CASSAGRSNTGELFF	TGTGCCAGCAGTGCTGGCAGGTCGAACACCGGGGAGCTGTTTTTT
TRBV11-1	-	-	TRBJ1-1	CASSLLGGEAFF	TGTGCCAGCAGCTTACTAGGAGGGGAAGCTTTCTTT
TRBV5-1	TRBD1	many	TRBJ2-1	CASSPEVGQGNEQFF	TGCGCCAGCAGCCCCGAAGTGGGACAGGGGAATGAGCAGTTCTTC
TRBV10-3	TRBD1	few	TRBJ1-6	CAISPRTGDNSPLHF	TGTGCCATCAGTCCTAGGACAGGAGATAATTCACCCCTCCACTTT
TRBV4-1	TRBD1	few	TRBJ2-7	CASSQGQASSYEQYF	TGCGCCAGCAGCCAGGGACAGGCCAGCTCCTACGAGCAGTACTTC
TRBV4-2	TRBD2	-	TRBJ2-1	CASSHSSGFSEQFF	TGTGCCAGCAGCCACTCTAGCGGGTTTTCGGAGCAGTTCTTC
TRBV11-2	-	many	TRBJ2-4	CASSFGRQNIQYF	TGTGCCAGCAGCTTCGGTCGGCAAAACATTCAGTACTTC
TRBV12-3/TRBV12-4	-	-	TRBJ1-5	CASSSGYQPQHF	TGTGCCAGCAGTTCAGGGTATCAGCCCCAGCATTTT
TRBV10-2	-	-	TRBJ2-2	CASSGGGNTGELFF	TGCGCCAGCAGTGGAGGAGGTAACACCGGGGAGCTGTTTTTT
TRBV7-2	TRBD2	few	TRBJ2-7	CASSFSSGGPYEQYF	TGTGCCAGCAGCTTCTCTAGCGGGGGGCCCTACGAGCAGTACTTC
TRBV20-1	TRBD1	few	TRBJ1-2	CSARDGRGHGYTF	TGCAGTGCTAGAGATGGGAGGGGGCATGGCTACACCTTC
TRBV12-3/TRBV12-4	-	few	TRBJ2-6	CASSLGLISSGANVLTF	TGTGCCAGCAGTTTGGGACTTATAAGCTCTGGGGCCAACGTCCTGACTTTC
TRBV12-3/TRBV12-4	-	few	TRBJ2-5	CASSFGIGETQYF	TGTGCCAGCAGTTTTGGGATCGGGGAGACCCAGTACTTC
TRBV4-2	-	few	TRBJ1-4	CASSQGTRNGKLFF	TGTGCCAGCAGCCAAGGGACGAGGAATGGAAAACTGTTTTTT
TRBV6-1	TRBD2	many	TRBJ2-1	CASRGWTSVNEQFF	TGTGCCAGCAGGGGTTGGACTAGCGTCAATGAGCAGTTCTTC
TRBV28	-	-	TRBJ2-3	CASRGSSTDTQYF	TGTGCCAGCAGAGGATCTAGCACAGATACGCAGTATTTT
TRBV4-1	-	few	TRBJ1-2	CASSSRAWESLANYGYTF	TGCGCCAGCAGCTCAAGGGCATGGGAGTCTTTAGCTAACTATGGCTACACCTTC
TRBV7-2	TRBD1	many	TRBJ1-2	CASSRGDRIISDGYTF	TGTGCCAGCAGCAGAGGGGACAGGATCATCTCGGATGGCTACACCTTC
TRBV12-3/TRBV12-4	-	many	TRBJ2-6	CASSPQWAGANVLTF	TGTGCCAGCAGTCCCCAGTGGGCTGGGGCCAACGTCCTGACTTTC
TRBV20-1	-	once	TRBJ2-7	CSAQPYEQYF	TGCAGTGCTCAACCTTACGAGCAGTACTTC
TRBV27	-	-	TRBJ1-6	CASARQTNFGSYNSPLHF	TGTGCCAGCGCGCGACAGACCAACTTCGGATCCTATAATTCACCCCTCCACTTT
TRBV28	-	few	TRBJ2-3	CASSFLDSTDTQYF	TGTGCCAGCAGTTTCCTGGACAGCACAGATACGCAGTATTTT